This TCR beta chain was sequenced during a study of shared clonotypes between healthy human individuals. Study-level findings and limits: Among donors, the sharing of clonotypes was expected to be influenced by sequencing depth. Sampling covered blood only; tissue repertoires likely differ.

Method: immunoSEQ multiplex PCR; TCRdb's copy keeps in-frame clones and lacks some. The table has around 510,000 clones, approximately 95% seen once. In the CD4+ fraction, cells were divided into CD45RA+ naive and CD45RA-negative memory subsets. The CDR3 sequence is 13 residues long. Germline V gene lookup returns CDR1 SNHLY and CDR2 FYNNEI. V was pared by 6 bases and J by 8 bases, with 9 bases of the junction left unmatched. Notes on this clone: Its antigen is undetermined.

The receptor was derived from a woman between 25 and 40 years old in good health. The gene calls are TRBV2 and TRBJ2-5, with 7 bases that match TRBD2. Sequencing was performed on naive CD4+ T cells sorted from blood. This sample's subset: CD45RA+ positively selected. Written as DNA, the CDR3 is TGTGCCAGCAGGTGGGCGGGAGAGGGAACCCAGTACTTC. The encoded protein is CASRWAGEGTQYF.